This T cell receptor beta chain comes out of a study of regulatory T cells after allogeneic stem cell transplantation (dated 2018 in TCRdb). Study-level background: Patients were stratified according to whether acute graft-versus-host disease had developed within 100 days after stem cell transplantation. CD4+CD25+CD127- regulatory T cells were obtained from patient PBMCs by means of fluorescence-activated cell sorting. Between patients who did and did not develop acute graft-versus-host disease, the study compared the regulatory T-cell TCR repertoire following allogeneic stem cell transplantation. Conventional CD4+ T cells defined as CD4+CD25+/-CD127+ were also sorted and TCR-sequenced for comparison in the study.

CDR1 and CDR2, looked up from the germline V gene (reference sequence), are DFQATT and SNEGSKA. Clipping removes 8 bases from V and 3 bases from J, with 13 as the unmatched junction base count. The CDR3 numbers 14 residues from cysteine through phenylalanine. This entry keeps only the CDR3 DNA: 42 bases, framed from base 1. TCRdb records Illumina MiSeq as the sequencer. After the RNA was reverse transcribed with the SMARTer RACE cDNA Amplification kit, the TCR beta CDR3 region was amplified. RNA from sorted cells was extracted with the RNeasy Mini Kit. TCR beta amplicons were sequenced using Illumina paired-end sequencing. On the authors' methods: MiXCR, VDJtools and the tcR R package were used for TCR repertoire analysis. Diversity was quantified with the inverse Simpson index, and clones were binned as rare, small, medium or expanded by repertoire proportion. TCRdb applied fastp at Q25 and MiXCR to the public reads, then kept only in-frame beta chains. CDR3 protein sequences are deduplicated, and each keeps its most common genes and DNA. What appears here as the V and J calls and clone size reflects TCRdb's work, not the paper's. This sample has roughly 4,700 distinct CDR3 sequences in its table, and roughly 96% of those were observed once. The ten largest clones represent roughly 40% of the sample.

The label giving this sample's time point can be read as: 30 days after allogeneic hematopoietic stem cell transplantation. At 30 days after allogeneic hematopoietic stem cell transplantation, peripheral blood mononuclear cells were collected from the patients. Results and caveats for the whole study, not just this receptor: The small patient sample size meant the findings required validation in a larger cohort. In non-GvHD patients, the top 10 regulatory T-cell clones took up a significantly larger share of the repertoire, which suggests that presumably allo-specific protective clones had expanded. No regulatory T-cell clones were shared by all patients, and sorted cell numbers did not correlate significantly with the inverse Simpson index. Diversity of the conventional CD4+ T-cell repertoire was not significantly different between patients with graft-versus-host disease and patients without graft-versus-host disease. A less diverse, more focused regulatory T-cell TCR repertoire was observed in patients without graft-versus-host disease than in patients with the disease.

To note about this clonotype: Which antigen it targets is not known. No qualities accompany the bases; no much larger clone lies one base away.

The sequence was obtained from a human patient who had an allogeneic stem cell transplant, so the T cells may come from the graft donor. Sequencing was performed on sorted CD4+ T cells from blood (whether regulatory or conventional is not recorded), taken 30 days after allogeneic stem cell transplant. The V and J segments used are TRBV20-1 and TRBJ2-7; 7 bases in between match TRBD2. CDR3 loop: CSTEGAGEFYEQYF. The nucleotide sequence is TGCAGTACTGAAGGCGCGGGAGAGTTCTACGAGCAGTACTTC.